The entry that follows covers one T cell receptor (beta chain) sequence. Clones were sequenced by immunoSEQ multiplex PCR, and TCRdb holds only the in-frame ones, with some missing. The sample includes some 120,000 clones, roughly 84% of them seen just once. The entry originates in a study of blood T cell repertoires in COVID-19. Study-level background: COVID-19 samples collected from the United States, Italy and Spain covered acute and convalescent phases.

CDR1 and CDR2 from the germline V gene are MNHNY and SVGAGI (reference sequence). The junction had 8 bases not matched to a gene; V was cut back by 5 bases and J by 2 bases. This CDR3 region has 16 residues. The sequenced sample consisted of peripheral blood. The chain links TRBV6-6 to TRBJ1-1; 10 nucleotides match TRBD1. The sequence was obtained from a woman in her 70s with acute or convalescent COVID-19. The CDR3 protein is CASSLLRDRGNTEAFF. CDR3 DNA: TGTGCCAGCAGTCTGCTCCGGGACAGGGGAAACACTGAAGCTTTCTTT.